Shown below are 17 T cell receptor beta chains from a single sample sequenced in a study of OX40 agonist ivuxolimab in advanced cancers. Sequenced by immunoSEQ multiplex PCR; TCRdb stores in-frame clones only, minus some. The sample lists about 94,000 clones; about nine tenths were seen once. The specimen was CD4+ or CD8+ T cells sorted from blood, collected in a trial of the OX40 agonist ivuxolimab. The receptors here all came from an adult with an advanced solid tumor such as melanoma, head and neck, liver or kidney cancer.

The chain joins TRBV19 to TRBJ1-5; possibly TRBD1 for D (6 bases). V gave up 4 bases and J gave up 6 bases, with 13 bases separating them. The length of the CDR3 is 14 residues. Germline V gives CDR1 LNHDA, CDR2 SQIVND (reference sequence). The CDR3 sequence is CASSREDSRQPQHF. In nucleotides, the CDR3 is TGTGCCAGTAGTAGAGAGGACAGCCGTCAGCCCCAGCATTTT.

V usage is TRBV29-1 and J usage is TRBJ1-5, with TRBD1 matching over 8 bases. Germline-derived CDR1 and CDR2 are SQVTM and ANQGSEA. The J segment lost 1 base and the V segment lost 6 bases, leaving 8 bases of the junction unmatched. The CDR3 sequence is 15 residues long. Here the CDR3 DNA reads TGCAGCGTCGGACAGGGAGGAAGGAGCAATCAGCCCCAGCATTTT. Encoded protein: CSVGQGGRSNQPQHF.

This clone occurred once. The chain carries TRBV18 and TRBJ2-5; perhaps TRBD1 as D (5 bases). The better agreement between TRBJ2-7 and the DNA end casts doubt on the J call. This CDR3 spans 15 amino acids. CDR1 is KGHSH and CDR2 is LQKENI in the germline V gene. CDR3 amino acids: CASSPGQGSHYEQYF. The CDR3 DNA sequence: TGTGCCAGCTCACCAGGGCAGGGTTCTCACTACGAGCAGTACTTC.

As DNA, the CDR3 is TGTGCCAGCAAAGACGGGGGGGCATCCTACGAGCAGTACTTC. This gives the protein CASKDGGASYEQYF. The chain links TRBV2 to TRBJ2-7; 8 bases map to TRBD2. The CDR3 runs to 14 residues. V lost 7 bases and J lost 1; bases outside the gene matches: 6. Per the germline V gene, CDR1 is SNHLY and CDR2 is FYNNEI.

The chain combines TRBV6-1 with TRBJ1-2; TRBD1 agrees at 7 bases. Unmatched junction bases numbered 10, after V lost 4 bases and J lost 2 bases. The CDR3 extends over 16 amino acids. Germline loops: CDR1 MNHNS, CDR2 SASEGT. This CDR3 is CASSAGTVVLNYGYTF. CDR3 nucleotides: TGTGCCAGCAGTGCCGGGACAGTTGTATTAAACTATGGCTACACCTTC.

The V call is TRBV27, the J call TRBJ2-7; 14 nucleotides agree with TRBD2. J lost 3 bases, V lost 4 bases, and 14 bases had no gene match. Germline CDR1 MNHEY, CDR2 SMNVEV (reference sequence). The CDR3 is 19 amino acids. The CDR3 here is CASSSRTAGTSGRNYEQYF. The CDR3 DNA follows: TGTGCCAGCAGTTCCCGGACGGCCGGGACTAGCGGGAGAAACTACGAGCAGTACTTC.

The V call is TRBV2, the J call TRBJ2-7; a weak D match, TRBD1 (5 bases). There are 12 residues in the CDR3. Germline V gene lookup returns CDR1 SNHLY and CDR2 FYNNEI. V lost 7 bases and J lost 4, with 11 bases in between. CDR3 sequence (DNA): TGTGCCAGCAAGGAACAGGCTTACGAGCAGTACTTC. Protein: CASKEQAYEQYF. Full variable domain (outside the CDR3, taken from reference TRBV2 and TRBJ2-7): EPEVTQTPSHQVTQMGQEVILRCVPISNHLYFYWYRQILGQKVEFLVSFYNNEISEKSEIFDDQFSVERPDGSNFTLKIRSTKLEDSAMYFCASKEQAYEQYFGPGTRLTVT.

The V call is TRBV7-2, the J call TRBJ2-3; 12 bases line up with TRBD2. Germline V lookup: CDR1 SGHTA, CDR2 FQGNSA. The CDR3 covers 15 residues. With 6 bases clipped from V and 2 bases from J, the junction kept 3 bases outside the gene matches. Here the CDR3 reads CASSRLAGVTDTQYF. The DNA of the CDR3 is TGTGCCAGCAGTCGACTAGCGGGGGTCACAGATACGCAGTATTTT.

For the CDR3, the DNA is TGTGCCAGCAGCGCCTGGGGGGCGGGGACCAACATTCAGTACTTC. This translates into CASSAWGAGTNIQYF. The chain is built from TRBV27 and TRBJ2-4; D is possibly TRBD1 or TRBD2 (6 bases each). This CDR3 has 15 amino acids. V lost 6 bases and J lost 7, with 19 bases in between. The germline V gene encodes CDR1 MNHEY and CDR2 SMNVEV (reference sequence).

Only a few counts were recorded for this clone. The genes are TRBV6-1 and TRBJ1-1; 11 positions match TRBD1. CDR3 length equals 14 residues. J gave up 2 bases and V 8 bases, and 4 bases lay outside the gene matches. Germline V CDR1 and CDR2: MNHNS, SASEGT. CDR3 nucleotides: TGTGCCAGCGGGGACAGGGGGATCAACACTGAAGCTTTCTTT. It codes for CASGDRGINTEAFF.

This clone appeared a single time. The CDR3 bases are TGTGCCAGCAGTTACTCCTCAGGGGCCTATAATTCACCCCTCCACTTT. Translating gives CASSYSSGAYNSPLHF. The gene calls are TRBV6-6 and TRBJ1-6, with D possibly matching TRBD1 (6 bases). The V end lost 0 bases, the J end lost 2 bases, and 8 bases lay between the germline ends. The CDR3 has 16 residues. CDR1 is MNHNY, CDR2 SVGAGI, per germline (reference sequence).

The V gene is TRBV29-1, the J gene TRBJ1-2; D perhaps matches TRBD1 (6 bases). The CDR3 runs 13 residues. V lost 5 bases, J lost 7 bases, and 17 bases lay in between. Looked up from germline, CDR1 is SQVTM and CDR2 is ANQGSEA. As DNA, the CDR3 is TGCAGCGTTCAACCCGGGGGCATCGGTGGCTACACCTTC. It specifies CSVQPGGIGGYTF.

The rearrangement links TRBV11-2 to TRBJ2-2, with a possible D match to TRBD1 (5 bases). V was pared by 0 bases and J by 7 bases, with 12 bases between. CDR3 length: 15 amino acids. From germline, CDR1 is SGHAT and CDR2 FQNNGV. The CDR3 loop reads CASSLERSGNGELFF. The CDR3 DNA follows: TGTGCCAGCAGCTTAGAAAGGTCAGGGAACGGGGAGCTGTTTTTT.

The genes are TRBV19 and TRBJ2-7, with 10 bases that match TRBD1. CDR3 length: 14 residues. Germline assignment: CDR1 LNHDA and CDR2 SQIVND (reference sequence). V shed 7 bases, J shed 4 bases, and the junction held 7 bases outside the gene matches. CDR3 sequence: CASTQGQGIYEQYF. The CDR3 nucleotides are TGTGCCAGTACCCAGGGACAGGGGATTTACGAGCAGTACTTC.

The gene calls are TRBV27 and TRBJ1-4, with 8 bases matching TRBD1. Germline lookup yields CDR1 MNHEY and CDR2 SMNVEV (reference sequence). This CDR3 spans 15 amino acids. Trimming removed 2 bases from V and 7 bases from J; junction bases left unmatched: 6. The CDR3 DNA is TGTGCCAGCAGTTTAGTCGGACAGGGAGTTGAAAAACTGTTTTTT. It codes for CASSLVGQGVEKLFF.

This clone was counted once. The chain is built from TRBV11-2 and TRBJ2-3; 9 bases match TRBD2. The CDR3 totals 14 residues. Germline CDR1 SGHAT, CDR2 FQNNGV. Trimming took 5 bases from V and 9 from J; bases not matched to a gene: 9. CDR3 in DNA: TGTGCCAGCAGCGTACAGCGGGGGGCGGGGACGCAGTATTTT. Protein product: CASSVQRGAGTQYF.

This clone was counted a single time. V and J are TRBV4-2 and TRBJ1-4; D is ambiguous. Trimming shortened V by 1 base and J by 6 bases, and 12 bases separated the two germline ends. The CDR3 is made up of 15 amino acids. Germline V lookup: CDR1 LGHNA, CDR2 YNFKEQ. CDR3 sequence: CASSQAIAGDEKLFF. The CDR3 coding sequence is TGTGCCAGCAGCCAAGCGATTGCGGGTGATGAAAAACTGTTTTTT.